A selection of T cell receptor beta chains follows, all from one sample in a study of radiotherapy plus CTLA-4 blockade in lung cancer. Assay: immunoSEQ multiplex PCR; the TCRdb copy retains only in-frame clones and omits some. This table holds 95,000 to 150,000 clones, 90% found once. Sequencing used peripheral blood, obtained from a patient treated with radiotherapy plus ipilimumab. These TCRs come from a human donor with non-small cell lung cancer that progressed on radiotherapy plus ipilimumab. Each CDR3 is given with its conserved first and last residue. A D gene is named only where the DNA matches it firmly. For some rows the clone size is stated as once, few or many, or as a class when expanded; others skip it.

d_gene: -
v_gene: TRBV9
j_gene: TRBJ2-6
abundance: once
CDR3nt: TGTGCCAGCAGCGTAGCACACCGTGGGGCCAACGTCCTGACTTTC
CDR3aa: CASSVAHRGANVLTF

d_gene: -
v_gene: TRBV5-1
j_gene: TRBJ2-7
abundance: -
CDR3nt: TGCGCCAGCAGCCGACAAGCGGACGGGATCGCCGACGAGCAGTACTTC
CDR3aa: CASSRQADGIADEQYF

d_gene: -
v_gene: TRBV4-1
j_gene: TRBJ1-4
abundance: -
CDR3nt: TGCGCCAGCAGCCAAACGGGATTCCTGGGGGAAAAACTGTTTTTT
CDR3aa: CASSQTGFLGEKLFF

d_gene: -
v_gene: TRBV13
j_gene: TRBJ2-2
abundance: -
CDR3nt: TGTGCCAGCAGCCGCGACCCTAGCAGGTGGGGCGCCGGGGAGCTGTTTTTT
CDR3aa: CASSRDPSRWGAGELFF

d_gene: -
v_gene: TRBV7-9
j_gene: TRBJ2-2
abundance: -
CDR3nt: TGTGCCAGCAGCCCACCCGGGGGGAACACCGGGGAGCTGTTTTTT
CDR3aa: CASSPPGGNTGELFF

d_gene: -
v_gene: TRBV21-1
j_gene: TRBJ1-2
abundance: -
CDR3nt: TGTGCCAGCAGCAAGCGGGGGCTCTCTAGCTATGGCTACACCTTC
CDR3aa: CASSKRGLSSYGYTF

d_gene: TRBD1
v_gene: TRBV5-1
j_gene: TRBJ2-2
abundance: -
CDR3nt: TGCGCCAGCAGCTTGGGGACAGGGAACACCGGGGAGCTGTTTTTT
CDR3aa: CASSLGTGNTGELFF

d_gene: TRBD2
v_gene: TRBV29-1
j_gene: TRBJ2-2
abundance: -
CDR3nt: TGCAGCGTTGGGACTAGCGGGAGAACCGGGGAGCTGTTTTTT
CDR3aa: CSVGTSGRTGELFF

d_gene: TRBD1
v_gene: TRBV13
j_gene: TRBJ2-7
abundance: -
CDR3nt: TGTGCCAGCAGCTCACCGGGACAGGGCCACTACGAGCAGTACTTC
CDR3aa: CASSSPGQGHYEQYF

d_gene: TRBD1
v_gene: TRBV2
j_gene: TRBJ1-2
abundance: -
CDR3nt: TGTGCCAGCAGGGGGACAGGACCTTTAAACTATGGCTACACCTTC
CDR3aa: CASRGTGPLNYGYTF

d_gene: -
v_gene: TRBV6-1
j_gene: TRBJ2-7
abundance: -
CDR3nt: TGTGCCAGCAGGAATCCTGTTTACGAGCAGTACTTC
CDR3aa: CASRNPVYEQYF

d_gene: TRBD2
v_gene: TRBV27
j_gene: TRBJ2-2
abundance: -
CDR3nt: TGTGCCAGCAGTCGCAAACCCGGGACTAGCGCGATGACCGGGGAGCTGTTTTTT
CDR3aa: CASSRKPGTSAMTGELFF

d_gene: -
v_gene: TRBV4-2
j_gene: TRBJ2-3
abundance: -
CDR3nt: TGTGCCAGCAGCCAAGAAACAGATACGCAGTATTTT
CDR3aa: CASSQETDTQYF

d_gene: -
v_gene: TRBV7-9
j_gene: TRBJ2-1
abundance: once
CDR3nt: TGTGCCAGCGGGAGCCGTAGCTCCTACAATGAGCAGTTCTTC
CDR3aa: CASGSRSSYNEQFF

d_gene: TRBD1
v_gene: TRBV5-1
j_gene: TRBJ2-2
abundance: -
CDR3nt: TGCGCCAGCAGCCACCCGGGACAGGTGTCCGGGGAGCTGTTTTTT
CDR3aa: CASSHPGQVSGELFF

d_gene: -
v_gene: TRBV5-6
j_gene: TRBJ2-7
abundance: -
CDR3nt: TGTGCCAGCAGCACCGGGACGGCTTACGAGCAGTACTTC
CDR3aa: CASSTGTAYEQYF

d_gene: -
v_gene: TRBV5-6
j_gene: TRBJ1-2
abundance: -
CDR3nt: TGTGCCAGCAGCCCTCAGGGATCTGGCTACACCTTC
CDR3aa: CASSPQGSGYTF

d_gene: -
v_gene: TRBV29-1
j_gene: TRBJ1-1
abundance: -
CDR3nt: TGCAGCGTCCATGGCCGGAACGTCTACACTGAAGCTTTCTTT
CDR3aa: CSVHGRNVYTEAFF

d_gene: -
v_gene: TRBV13
j_gene: TRBJ1-2
abundance: -
CDR3nt: TGTGCCAGCAGCTCCGATTGGGGGGCGCGTAGTGGCTACACCTTC
CDR3aa: CASSSDWGARSGYTF

d_gene: -
v_gene: TRBV5-1
j_gene: TRBJ1-1
abundance: -
CDR3nt: TGCGCCAGCAGCTTTTGGAGTTTGAACACTGAAGCTTTCTTT
CDR3aa: CASSFWSLNTEAFF

d_gene: TRBD1
v_gene: TRBV5-4
j_gene: TRBJ1-1
abundance: -
CDR3nt: TGTGCCAGCAGCCAGGACAGGGAGAACACTGAAGCTTTCTTT
CDR3aa: CASSQDRENTEAFF

d_gene: -
v_gene: TRBV18
j_gene: TRBJ2-1
abundance: -
CDR3nt: TGTGCCAGCTCACCATTACAGGTACCCTTTCGGAGGAATGAGCAGTTCTTC
CDR3aa: CASSPLQVPFRRNEQFF

d_gene: -
v_gene: TRBV2
j_gene: TRBJ1-1
abundance: -
CDR3nt: TGTGCCAGCAGGGCAGGGATGGGGAACACTGAAGCTTTCTTT
CDR3aa: CASRAGMGNTEAFF

d_gene: -
v_gene: TRBV18
j_gene: TRBJ2-7
abundance: few
CDR3nt: TGTGCCAGCTCATTTGACCCGTGGGAGCAGTACTTC
CDR3aa: CASSFDPWEQYF

d_gene: -
v_gene: TRBV5-1
j_gene: TRBJ2-1
abundance: -
CDR3nt: TGCGCCAGCAGCTTGGGGGGGCGTTCCTCCTACAATGAGCAGTTCTTC
CDR3aa: CASSLGGRSSYNEQFF